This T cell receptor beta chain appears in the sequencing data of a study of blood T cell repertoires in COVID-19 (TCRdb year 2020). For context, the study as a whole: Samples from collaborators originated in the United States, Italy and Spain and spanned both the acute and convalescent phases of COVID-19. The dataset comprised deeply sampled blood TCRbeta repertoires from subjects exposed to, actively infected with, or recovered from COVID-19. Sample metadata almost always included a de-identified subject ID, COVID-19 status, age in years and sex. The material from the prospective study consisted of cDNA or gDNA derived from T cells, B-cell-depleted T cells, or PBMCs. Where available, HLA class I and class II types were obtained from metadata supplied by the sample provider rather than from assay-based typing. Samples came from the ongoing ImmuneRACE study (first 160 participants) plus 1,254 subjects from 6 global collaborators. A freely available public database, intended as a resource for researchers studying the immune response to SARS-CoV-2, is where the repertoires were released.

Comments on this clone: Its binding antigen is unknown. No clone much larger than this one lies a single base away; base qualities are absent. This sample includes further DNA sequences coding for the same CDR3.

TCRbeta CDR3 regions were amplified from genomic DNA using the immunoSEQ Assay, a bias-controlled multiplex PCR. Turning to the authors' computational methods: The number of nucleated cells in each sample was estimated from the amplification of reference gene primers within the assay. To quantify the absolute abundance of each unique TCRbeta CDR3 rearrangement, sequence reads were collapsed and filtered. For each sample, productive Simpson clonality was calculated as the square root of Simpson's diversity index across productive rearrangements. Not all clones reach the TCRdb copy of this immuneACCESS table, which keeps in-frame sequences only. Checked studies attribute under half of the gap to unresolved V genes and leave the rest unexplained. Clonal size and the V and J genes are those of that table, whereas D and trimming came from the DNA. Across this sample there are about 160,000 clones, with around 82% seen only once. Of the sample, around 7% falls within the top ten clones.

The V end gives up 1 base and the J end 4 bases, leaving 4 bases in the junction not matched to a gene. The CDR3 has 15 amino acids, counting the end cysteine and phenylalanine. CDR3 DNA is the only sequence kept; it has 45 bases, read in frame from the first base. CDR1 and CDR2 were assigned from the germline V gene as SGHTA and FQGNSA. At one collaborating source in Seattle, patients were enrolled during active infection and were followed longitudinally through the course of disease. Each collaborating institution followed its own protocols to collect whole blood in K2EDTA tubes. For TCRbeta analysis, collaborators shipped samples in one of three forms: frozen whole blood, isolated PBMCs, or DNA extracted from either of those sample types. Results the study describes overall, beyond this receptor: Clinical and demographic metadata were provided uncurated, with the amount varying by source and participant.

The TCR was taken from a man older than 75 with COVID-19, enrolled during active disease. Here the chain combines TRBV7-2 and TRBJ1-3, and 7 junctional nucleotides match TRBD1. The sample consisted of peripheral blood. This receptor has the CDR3 CASSLEGARGNTIYF. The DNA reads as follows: TGTGCCAGCAGCTTAGAGGGGGCGAGAGGAAACACCATATATTTT.